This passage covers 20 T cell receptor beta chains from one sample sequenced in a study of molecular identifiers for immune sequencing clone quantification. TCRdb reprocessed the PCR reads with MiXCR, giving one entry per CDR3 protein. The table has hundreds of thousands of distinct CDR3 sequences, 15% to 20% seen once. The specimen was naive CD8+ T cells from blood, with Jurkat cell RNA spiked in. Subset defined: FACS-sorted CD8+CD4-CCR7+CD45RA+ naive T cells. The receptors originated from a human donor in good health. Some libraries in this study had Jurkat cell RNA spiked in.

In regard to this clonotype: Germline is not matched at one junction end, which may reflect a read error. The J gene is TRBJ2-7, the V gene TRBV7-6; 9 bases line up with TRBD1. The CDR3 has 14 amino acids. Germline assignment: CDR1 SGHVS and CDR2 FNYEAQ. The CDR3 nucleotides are TGTGTCAGCAGCCAAGGACAGGGGACGTACGAGCAGTACTTC. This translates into CVSSQGQGTYEQYF. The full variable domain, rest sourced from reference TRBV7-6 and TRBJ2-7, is GAGVSQSPRYKVTKRGQDVALRCDPISGHVSLYWYRQALGQGPEFLTYFNYEAQQDKSGLPNDRFSAERPEGSISTLTIQRTEQRDSAMYRCVSSQGQGTYEQYFGPGTRLTVT.

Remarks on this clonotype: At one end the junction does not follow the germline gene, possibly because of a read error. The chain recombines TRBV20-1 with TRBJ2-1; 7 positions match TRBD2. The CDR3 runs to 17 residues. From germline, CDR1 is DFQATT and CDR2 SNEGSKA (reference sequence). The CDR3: CSVRDRRGEGRYNEQFF. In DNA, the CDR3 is TGCAGTGTTAGAGATCGCCGGGGGGAAGGCCGCTACAATGAGCAGTTCTTC.

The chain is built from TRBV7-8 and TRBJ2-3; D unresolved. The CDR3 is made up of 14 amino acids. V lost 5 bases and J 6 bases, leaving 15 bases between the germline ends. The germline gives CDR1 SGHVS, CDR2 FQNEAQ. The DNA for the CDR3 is TGTGCCAGCAGCCTATCTAACGGCGAGGATACGCAGTATTTT. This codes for CASSLSNGEDTQYF. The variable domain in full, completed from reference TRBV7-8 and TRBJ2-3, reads GAGVSQSPRYKVAKRGQDVALRCDPISGHVSLFWYQQALGQGPEFLTYFQNEAQLDKSGLPSDRFFAERPEGSVSTLKIQRTQQEDSAVYLCASSLSNGEDTQYFGPGTRLTVL.

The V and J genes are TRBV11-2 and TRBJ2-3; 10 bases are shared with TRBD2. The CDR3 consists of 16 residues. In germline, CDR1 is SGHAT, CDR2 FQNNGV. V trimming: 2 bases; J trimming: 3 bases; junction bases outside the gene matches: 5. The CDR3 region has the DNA TGTGCCAGCAGCTTACTAGCGGGAGAGTGGACAGATACGCAGTATTTT. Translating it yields CASSLLAGEWTDTQYF.

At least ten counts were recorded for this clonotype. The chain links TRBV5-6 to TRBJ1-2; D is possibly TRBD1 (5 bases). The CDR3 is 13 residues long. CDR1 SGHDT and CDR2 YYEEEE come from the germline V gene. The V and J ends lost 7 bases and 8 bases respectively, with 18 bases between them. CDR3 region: CASVRQGAEGYTF. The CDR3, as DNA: TGTGCCAGCGTCCGGCAGGGCGCGGAGGGCTACACCTTC. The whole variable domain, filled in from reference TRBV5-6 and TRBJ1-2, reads DAGVTQSPTHLIKTRGQQVTLRCSPKSGHDTVSWYQQALGQGPQFIFQYYEEEERQRGNFPDRFSGHQFPNYSSELNVNALLLGDSALYLCASVRQGAEGYTFGSGTRLTVV.

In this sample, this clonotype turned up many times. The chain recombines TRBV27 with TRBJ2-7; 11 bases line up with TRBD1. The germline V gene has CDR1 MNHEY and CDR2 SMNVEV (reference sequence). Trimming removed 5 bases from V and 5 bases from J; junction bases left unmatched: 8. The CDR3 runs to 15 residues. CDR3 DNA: TGTGCCAGCAGTAACCTCGGACAGGGGGCCCACGAGCAGTACTTC. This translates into CASSNLGQGAHEQYF.

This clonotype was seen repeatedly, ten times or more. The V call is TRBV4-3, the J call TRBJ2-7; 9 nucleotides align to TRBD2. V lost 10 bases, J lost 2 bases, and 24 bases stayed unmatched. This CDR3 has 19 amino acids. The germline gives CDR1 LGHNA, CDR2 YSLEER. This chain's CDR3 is CATQPIAGELVWAPYEQYF. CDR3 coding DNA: TGCGCCACCCAGCCAATAGCGGGAGAGTTAGTATGGGCTCCCTACGAGCAGTACTTC.

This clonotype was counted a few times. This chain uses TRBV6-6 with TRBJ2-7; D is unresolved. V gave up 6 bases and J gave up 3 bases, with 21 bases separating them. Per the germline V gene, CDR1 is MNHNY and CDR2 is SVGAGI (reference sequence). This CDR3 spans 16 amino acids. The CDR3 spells CASSDTDTYEVYEQYF. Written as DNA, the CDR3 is TGTGCCAGCAGCGATACCGACACCTACGAAGTCTACGAGCAGTACTTC.

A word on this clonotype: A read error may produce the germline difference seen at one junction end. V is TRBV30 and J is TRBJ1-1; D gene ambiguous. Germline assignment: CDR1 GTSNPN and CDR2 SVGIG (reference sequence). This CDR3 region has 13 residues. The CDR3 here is CAWSAALNAEAFF. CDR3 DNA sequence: TGTGCCTGGAGTGCCGCCCTGAACGCTGAAGCTTTCTTT.

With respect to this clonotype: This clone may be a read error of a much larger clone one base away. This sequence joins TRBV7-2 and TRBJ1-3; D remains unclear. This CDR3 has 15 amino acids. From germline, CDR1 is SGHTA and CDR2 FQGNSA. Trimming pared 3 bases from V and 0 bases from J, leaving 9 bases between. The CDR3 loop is CASSFDGSSGNTIYF. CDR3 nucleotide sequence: TGTGCCAGCAGCTTCGACGGATCCTCTGGAAACACCATATATTTT.

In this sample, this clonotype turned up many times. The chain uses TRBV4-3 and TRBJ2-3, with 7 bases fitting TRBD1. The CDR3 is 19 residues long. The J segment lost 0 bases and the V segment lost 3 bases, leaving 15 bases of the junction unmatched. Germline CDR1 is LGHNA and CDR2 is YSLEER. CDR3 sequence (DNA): TGCGCCAGCAGCCATCTCTCCCGGGTAGGGGGCTCTAGCACAGATACGCAGTATTTT. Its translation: CASSHLSRVGGSSTDTQYF.

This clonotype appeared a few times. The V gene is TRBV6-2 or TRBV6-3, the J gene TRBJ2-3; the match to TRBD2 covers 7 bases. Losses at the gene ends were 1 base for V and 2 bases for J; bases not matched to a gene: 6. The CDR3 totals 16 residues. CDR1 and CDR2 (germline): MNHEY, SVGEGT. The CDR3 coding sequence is TGTGCCAGCAGTTACTTTGGGGGGGGGAACACAGATACGCAGTATTTT. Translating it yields CASSYFGGGNTDTQYF.

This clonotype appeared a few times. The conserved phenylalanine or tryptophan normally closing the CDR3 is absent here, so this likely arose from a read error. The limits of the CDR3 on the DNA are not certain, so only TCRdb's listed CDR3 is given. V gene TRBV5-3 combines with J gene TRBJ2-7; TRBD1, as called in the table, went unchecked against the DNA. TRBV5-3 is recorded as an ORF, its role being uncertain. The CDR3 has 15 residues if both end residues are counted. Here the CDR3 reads CASSSMPGQLYERYL.

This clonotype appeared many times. DNA for the CDR3: TGCGCCAGCAGCCTTGCTGGGGCAGGGGTTTCCAAAAACATTCAGTACTTC. Encoded protein: CASSLAGAGVSKNIQYF. The J gene is TRBJ2-4, the V gene TRBV4-3; maybe TRBD1 (6 bases). The germline gives CDR1 LGHNA, CDR2 YSLEER. Deletions cut 4 bases from V and 2 bases from J, with 18 bases between. The CDR3 loop spans 17 amino acids.

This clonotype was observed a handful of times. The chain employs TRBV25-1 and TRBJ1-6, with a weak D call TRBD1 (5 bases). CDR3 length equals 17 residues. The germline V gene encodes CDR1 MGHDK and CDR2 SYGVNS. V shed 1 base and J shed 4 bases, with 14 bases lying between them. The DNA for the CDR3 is TGTGCCAGCAGTGAATTTGACCCCTGGGGGTATAATTCACCCCTCCACTTT. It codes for CASSEFDPWGYNSPLHF.

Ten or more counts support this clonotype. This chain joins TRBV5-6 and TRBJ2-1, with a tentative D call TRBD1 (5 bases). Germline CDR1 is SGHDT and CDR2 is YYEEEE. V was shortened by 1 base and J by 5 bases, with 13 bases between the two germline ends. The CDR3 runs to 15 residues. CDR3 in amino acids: CASSLRQGWDNEQFF. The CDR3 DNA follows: TGTGCCAGCAGCTTGAGGCAGGGATGGGACAATGAGCAGTTCTTC.

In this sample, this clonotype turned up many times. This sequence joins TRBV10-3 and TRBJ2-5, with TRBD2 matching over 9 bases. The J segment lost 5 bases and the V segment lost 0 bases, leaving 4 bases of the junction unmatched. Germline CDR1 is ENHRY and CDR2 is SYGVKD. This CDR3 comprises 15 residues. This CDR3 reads CAISESLAGYETQYF. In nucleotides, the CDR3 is TGTGCCATCAGTGAGTCGCTAGCGGGGTACGAGACCCAGTACTTC.

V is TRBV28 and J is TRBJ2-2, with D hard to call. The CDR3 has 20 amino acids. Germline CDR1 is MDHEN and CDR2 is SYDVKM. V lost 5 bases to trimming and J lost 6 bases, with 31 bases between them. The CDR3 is CASSPRAELSIGSAPGELFF. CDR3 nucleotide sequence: TGTGCCAGCAGTCCCCGGGCTGAGCTGAGTATCGGTTCAGCCCCCGGGGAGCTGTTTTTT.

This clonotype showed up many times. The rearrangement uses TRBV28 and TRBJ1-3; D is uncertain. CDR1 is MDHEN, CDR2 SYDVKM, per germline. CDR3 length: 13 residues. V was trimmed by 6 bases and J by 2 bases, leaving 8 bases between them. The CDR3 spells CASRKQTGNTIYF. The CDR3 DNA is TGTGCCAGCAGGAAACAGACTGGAAACACCATATATTTT.

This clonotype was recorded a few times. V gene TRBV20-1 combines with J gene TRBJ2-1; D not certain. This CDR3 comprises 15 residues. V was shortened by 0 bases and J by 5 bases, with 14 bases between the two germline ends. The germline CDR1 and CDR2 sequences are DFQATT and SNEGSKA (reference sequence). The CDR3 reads CSARDREQLNNEQFF. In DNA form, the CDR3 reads TGCAGTGCTAGAGATAGAGAACAGCTAAACAATGAGCAGTTCTTC.